This entry lists 18 T cell receptor beta chains sequenced from one sample in a study of vaccination and CD4 T cells after COVID-19. An Oncomine TCR Beta short-read assay was used to sequence the DNA from cultured CD4+ T cells. TCRdb re-called the PCR reads through MiXCR, storing one row per CDR3 protein. The sample includes roughly 16,000 distinct CDR3 sequences, less than 65% of them seen just once. Antigens of these TCRs are unknown. Treatment defined: roughly 11-day PBMC culture with coronavirus spike peptide pools or control peptides (ViraFEST assay). Sequencing used CD4+ T cells from blood, cultured in vitro. These receptors were obtained from a human donor who had recovered from COVID-19.

The chain carries TRBV11-2 and TRBJ1-2; maybe TRBD1 (5 bases). V lost 0 bases and J lost 3, with 14 bases in between. The CDR3 has 16 residues. Germline values: CDR1 SGHAT, CDR2 FQNNGV. As DNA, the CDR3 is TGTGCCAGCAGCTTAGATCCCTACGCAGGGCACTATGGCTACACCTTC. Residues: CASSLDPYAGHYGYTF.

This rearrangement joins TRBV29-1 to TRBJ2-4, with TRBD1 matching 9 bases. J lost 7 bases, V lost 6 bases, and 10 bases had no gene match. CDR1 SQVTM and CDR2 ANQGSEA come from the germline V gene. The length of the CDR3 is 14 residues. This CDR3 reads CSVGSGTGTNIQYF. In DNA form, the CDR3 reads TGCAGCGTCGGGAGTGGGACAGGGACGAACATTCAGTACTTC.

This clonotype has just one count. The V gene is TRBV2, the J gene TRBJ1-1; D is unresolved. V lost 1 base, J lost 11 bases, and 11 bases lay in between. Germline lookup yields CDR1 SNHLY and CDR2 FYNNEI. CDR3 length equals 12 residues. CDR3 amino acids: CASSEEIWRAFF. Written as DNA, the CDR3 is TGTGCCAGCAGTGAAGAGATATGGAGGGCTTTCTTT.

CDR3 in amino acids: CASKGMGTSGSSGELFF. The CDR3 DNA reads TGTGCCAGCAAGGGAATGGGGACTAGCGGGAGTTCAGGGGAGCTGTTTTTT. The J gene is TRBJ2-2, the V gene TRBV27; 14 bases align to TRBD2. The CDR3 is 17 residues long. The V and J ends lost 7 bases and 8 bases, in that order; junction bases with no gene match: 12. Germline V gene lookup returns CDR1 MNHEY and CDR2 SMNVEV (reference sequence).

This chain links TRBV19 with TRBJ1-2; TRBD1 might be the D (6 bases). The V end was cut by 7 bases, the J end by 1 base, with 13 bases between. The length of the CDR3 is 14 residues. CDR1 and CDR2 (germline): LNHDA, SQIVND (reference sequence). The CDR3 spells CASIETGINYGYTF. Here the CDR3 DNA reads TGTGCCAGTATAGAGACAGGAATTAACTATGGCTACACCTTC. Full variable domain (missing parts from reference TRBV19 and TRBJ1-2): DGGITQSPKYLFRKEGQNVTLSCEQNLNHDAMYWYRQDPGQGLRLIYYSQIVNDFQKGDIAEGYSVSREKKESFPLTVTSAQKNPTAFYLCASIETGINYGYTFGSGTRLTVV.

This rearrangement joins TRBV7-3 to TRBJ2-3, with D perhaps matching TRBD2 (5 bases). The CDR3 extends over 13 amino acids. Looked up from germline, CDR1 is SGHTA and CDR2 is FQGTGA. V gave up 0 bases and J gave up 4 bases, with 5 bases separating them. CDR3 coding DNA: TGTGCCAGCAGCTTAACGAGGGCAGATACGCAGTATTTT. It specifies CASSLTRADTQYF.

In this sample, this clonotype turned up once. V and J are TRBV5-1 and TRBJ2-7, with 7 bases aligning to TRBD1. Germline V gene lookup returns CDR1 SGHRS and CDR2 YFSETQ. V dropped 2 bases and J dropped 2; count of bases not matched to a gene: 7. The CDR3 loop spans 15 amino acids. The CDR3 bases are TGCGCCAGCAGCTTTAACAGGGGCCCTACCTACGAGCAGTACTTC. Protein: CASSFNRGPTYEQYF.

The CDR3 DNA reads as TGTGCCAGCACGGGCACCACTGAAGCTTTCTTT. Its translation: CASTGTTEAFF. The V call is TRBV28, the J call TRBJ1-1; D remains ambiguous. Germline V gives CDR1 MDHEN, CDR2 SYDVKM. The CDR3 has 11 amino acids. The ends were cut back, 7 bases at V and 4 bases at J, with 7 bases in the middle.

This clonotype was seen a handful of times. The chain couples TRBV10-3 to TRBJ2-2, with 7 positions matching TRBD2. Germline-derived CDR1 and CDR2 are ENHRY and SYGVKD. The CDR3 contains 19 residues. The V and J ends lost 2 bases and 5 bases, in that order; junction bases with no gene match: 17. The CDR3 DNA sequence: TGTGCCATCAGTGAGAGCGCCAAGGGGTTAGCGGGTAGGACCGGGGAGCTGTTTTTT. Its translation: CAISESAKGLAGRTGELFF.

A few counts support this clonotype. The chain carries TRBV6-5 and TRBJ2-3; 7 bases map to TRBD2. The germline CDR1 and CDR2 sequences are MNHEY and SVGAGI. This CDR3 is 16 amino acids long. V dropped 2 bases and J dropped 3; count of bases not matched to a gene: 8. CDR3 residues: CASSYGLLARTDTQYF. In nucleotides, the CDR3 is TGTGCCAGCAGTTACGGCTTACTAGCGAGAACAGATACGCAGTATTTT.

The chain has TRBV2 and TRBJ1-1; 7 bases are shared with TRBD1. The CDR3 has 14 residues. V shed 7 bases and J 6 bases; nucleotides not matched to a gene: 11. Germline loops: CDR1 SNHLY, CDR2 FYNNEI. The chain's CDR3 is CASTEEGAWAEAFF. CDR3 nucleotide sequence: TGTGCCAGCACCGAAGAGGGGGCATGGGCTGAAGCTTTCTTT.

This clonotype was observed a few times. The gene calls are TRBV12-3 or TRBV12-4 and TRBJ1-6, with D maybe TRBD1 (5 bases). The ends were cut back, 2 bases at V and 7 bases at J, with 9 bases in the middle. The CDR3 contains 14 residues. The CDR3 protein is CASSLYAGNSPLHF. The CDR3 DNA sequence: TGTGCCAGCAGTTTATACGCAGGGAATTCACCCCTCCACTTT.

This sequence joins TRBV7-2 and TRBJ2-2; a weak D match, TRBD2 (7 bases). V was shortened by 3 bases and J by 4 bases, with 15 bases between the two germline ends. The CDR3 is 16 residues long. Per germline, CDR1 SGHTA and CDR2 FQGNSA. The CDR3 region has the DNA TGTGCCAGCAGCTTGGCGGGGGCGGGGGTCACCGGGGAGCTGTTTTTT. This translates into CASSLAGAGVTGELFF.

J is TRBJ1-1 and V is TRBV27; the D is unclear. This CDR3 spans 14 amino acids. Trimming left V 2 bases short and J 5 bases short, with 12 bases between. The germline gives CDR1 MNHEY, CDR2 SMNVEV (reference sequence). The CDR3 DNA follows: TGTGCCAGCAGTTTAACGGGGAAGGCAACTGAAGCTTTCTTT. Its translation: CASSLTGKATEAFF.

The chain has TRBV5-1 and TRBJ2-1; D may be TRBD1 (5 bases). Trimming shortened V by 1 base and J by 8 bases, and 10 bases separated the two germline ends. The CDR3 contains 13 residues. Germline values: CDR1 SGHRS, CDR2 YFSETQ. In DNA, the CDR3 is TGCGCCAGCAGCTTGCCCCCCAGGGATGAGCAGTTCTTC. Its protein product is CASSLPPRDEQFF.

J is TRBJ1-2 and V is TRBV11-3, with TRBD1 matching over 7 bases. V dropped 5 bases and J dropped 2; count of bases not matched to a gene: 8. The CDR3 has 15 residues. Per germline, CDR1 SGHNT and CDR2 YENEEA. For the CDR3, the DNA is TGTGCCAGCAGCGCTTCCTTGGGACAGAACTATGGCTACACCTTC. Translating it yields CASSASLGQNYGYTF.

The V and J genes are TRBV24-1 and TRBJ2-3; D assignment may be TRBD1 or TRBD2 (7 bases each). V lost 7 bases to trimming and J lost 0 bases, with 19 bases between them. The CDR3 extends over 17 amino acids. CDR1 is KGHDR, CDR2 SFDVKD, per germline. The CDR3 spells CATSEAGRGRSTDTQYF. Here the CDR3 DNA reads TGTGCCACCAGCGAAGCTGGGAGGGGGCGAAGCACAGATACGCAGTATTTT.

The CDR3: CASSFGGGVNTEAFF. CDR3 nucleotides: TGTGCCAGCAGTTTCGGTGGAGGGGTGAACACTGAAGCTTTCTTT. This chain uses TRBV6-5 with TRBJ1-1; a weak D match, TRBD1 (5 bases). V lost 4 bases and J lost 0, with 12 bases in between. In germline, CDR1 is MNHEY, CDR2 SVGAGI. This CDR3 is built from 15 residues.